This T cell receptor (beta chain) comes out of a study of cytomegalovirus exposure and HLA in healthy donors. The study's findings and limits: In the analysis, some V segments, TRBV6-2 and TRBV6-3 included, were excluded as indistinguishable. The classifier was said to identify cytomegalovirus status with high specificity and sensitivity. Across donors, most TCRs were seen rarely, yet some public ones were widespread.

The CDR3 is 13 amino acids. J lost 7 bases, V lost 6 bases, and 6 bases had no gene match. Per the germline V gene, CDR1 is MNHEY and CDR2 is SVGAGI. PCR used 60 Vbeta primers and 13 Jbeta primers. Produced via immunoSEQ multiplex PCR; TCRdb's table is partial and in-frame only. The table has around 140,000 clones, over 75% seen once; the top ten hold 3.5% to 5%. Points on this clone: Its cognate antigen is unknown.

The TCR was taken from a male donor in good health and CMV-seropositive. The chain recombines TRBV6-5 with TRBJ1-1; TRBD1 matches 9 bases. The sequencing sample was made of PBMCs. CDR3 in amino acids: CASSKTGGGEAFF. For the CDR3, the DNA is TGTGCCAGCAGCAAGACAGGGGGTGGTGAAGCTTTCTTT.